This T cell receptor (beta chain) was found in a study of T cells in Graves' hyperthyroidism and ophthalmopathy. Whole-study context: Peripheral blood was taken when the disease was first diagnosed, before any treatment began.

This clonotype was counted at least ten times. The antigen is not known. The germline gives CDR1 MNHEY, CDR2 SVGAGI. Germline trimming cut 0 bases from V and 6 bases from J; bases unmatched to any gene: 4. The CDR3 is made up of 15 amino acids. Amplified regions were TCR beta CDR3 sequences from RNA transcripts. First-round RT-PCR with HTBI primers amplified the TCR CDR3 region. TCRdb re-derived calls from the multiplex PCR reads in MiXCR, one entry per CDR3 protein. Of hundreds of thousands of distinct CDR3 sequences listed, around 22% were seen once; the top ten hold around 11%. From roughly 10 ml of fresh peripheral blood, PBMCs were isolated. Study-wide results and limits: Most thyroid clonotypes that were expanded above 0.001 also turned up in blood. With a median lead of approximately 6.4 months before onset, the model predicted ophthalmopathy.

The sequenced material came from blood. The chain couples TRBV6-5 to TRBJ1-1, with 10 bases matching TRBD1. This sequence was found in a woman aged 25 to 39 with Graves' ophthalmopathy. The CDR3 spells CASSYSGTGDAEAFF. For the CDR3, the DNA is TGTGCCAGCAGTTACTCCGGGACAGGGGATGCTGAAGCTTTCTTT.